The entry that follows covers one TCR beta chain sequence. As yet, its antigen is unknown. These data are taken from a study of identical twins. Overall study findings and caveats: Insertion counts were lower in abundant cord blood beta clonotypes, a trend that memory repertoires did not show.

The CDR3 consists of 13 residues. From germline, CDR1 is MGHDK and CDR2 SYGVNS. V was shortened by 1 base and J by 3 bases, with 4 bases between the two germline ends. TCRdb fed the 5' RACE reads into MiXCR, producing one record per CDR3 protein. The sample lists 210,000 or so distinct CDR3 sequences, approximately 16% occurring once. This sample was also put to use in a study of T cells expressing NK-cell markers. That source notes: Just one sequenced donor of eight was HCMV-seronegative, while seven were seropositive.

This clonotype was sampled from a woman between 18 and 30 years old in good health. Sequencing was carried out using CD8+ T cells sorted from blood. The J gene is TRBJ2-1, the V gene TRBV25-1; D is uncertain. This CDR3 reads CASSESFYNEQFF. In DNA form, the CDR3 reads TGTGCCAGCAGTGAATCTTTCTACAATGAGCAGTTCTTC.